The text below deals with one T cell receptor beta chain. The record originates from a study of control samples from healthy donors and cancer patients. Assay used: immunoSEQ multiplex PCR; TCRdb lists only in-frame clones, some missing. In the table there are 99,000 or so clones, roughly 80% of which are singletons. V gave up 4 bases and J gave up 8 bases; unmatched junction bases: 5. CDR1 and CDR2 (germline): KGHDR, SFDVKD. This CDR3 comprises 13 residues. The V and J genes are TRBV24-1 and TRBJ1-2; TRBD1 matches 8 bases. This receptor was identified in a woman in her forties or fifties in good health. The sequenced material came from blood. The CDR3 DNA reads TGTGCCACCAGTGAAGCCGACAGGGGCGGCTACACCTTC. It encodes CATSEADRGGYTF.